This T cell receptor beta chain was obtained from a study of OX40 agonist ivuxolimab in advanced cancers. Study overall: Ivuxolimab doses were 0.01, 0.1, 0.3, 1.5, 3 or 10 mg/kg every 2 weeks. One hepatocellular carcinoma and a couple of cutaneous melanoma patients partially responded. The study's findings and limits: Among patients with partial responses at 0.1-3.0 mg/kg, clonal expansion was among the lowest.

In the case of this clone: Its antigen is still unknown.

V lost 5 bases, J lost 5 bases, and 10 bases lay in between. This CDR3 region has 13 residues. CDR1 SGHTA and CDR2 FQGTGA come from the germline V gene. Repertoires were generated with immunoSEQ multiplex PCR, while TCRdb's copy carries only in-frame clones and drops some. The data hold about 17,000 clones, with around 78% observed a single time. This receptor was identified in an adult with an advanced solid tumor such as melanoma, head and neck, liver or kidney cancer. The material was CD4+ or CD8+ T cells sorted from blood, obtained in a trial of the OX40 agonist ivuxolimab. The rearrangement joins TRBV7-3 to TRBJ2-1, with D unclear. The CDR3 sequence is CASSPPGNNEQFF. In DNA, the CDR3 is TGTGCCAGCAGCCCGCCCGGAAACAATGAGCAGTTCTTC.